This T cell receptor (beta chain) was documented in a study of technical replicates of blood from a few donors. Germline CDR1 reads MGHRA; CDR2 reads YSYEKL. CDR3 length: 19 residues. V lost 2 bases, J lost 6 bases, and 21 bases stayed unmatched. The data were produced by immunoSEQ multiplex PCR, yet TCRdb's version contains in-frame clones alone and is incomplete. The sample lists tens of thousands of clones; roughly 90% were seen once. The sequencing sample was made of PBMCs. The chain couples TRBV4-1 to TRBJ2-7; 8 bases match TRBD1. The origin of this receptor is a human donor in good health. Some clones in this sample may be carry-over from other donors' samples. This CDR3 reads CASSQFGTGQRGVTAEQYF. The CDR3 bases are TGCGCCAGCAGCCAATTCGGGACAGGCCAGCGTGGGGTTACGGCCGAGCAGTACTTC.